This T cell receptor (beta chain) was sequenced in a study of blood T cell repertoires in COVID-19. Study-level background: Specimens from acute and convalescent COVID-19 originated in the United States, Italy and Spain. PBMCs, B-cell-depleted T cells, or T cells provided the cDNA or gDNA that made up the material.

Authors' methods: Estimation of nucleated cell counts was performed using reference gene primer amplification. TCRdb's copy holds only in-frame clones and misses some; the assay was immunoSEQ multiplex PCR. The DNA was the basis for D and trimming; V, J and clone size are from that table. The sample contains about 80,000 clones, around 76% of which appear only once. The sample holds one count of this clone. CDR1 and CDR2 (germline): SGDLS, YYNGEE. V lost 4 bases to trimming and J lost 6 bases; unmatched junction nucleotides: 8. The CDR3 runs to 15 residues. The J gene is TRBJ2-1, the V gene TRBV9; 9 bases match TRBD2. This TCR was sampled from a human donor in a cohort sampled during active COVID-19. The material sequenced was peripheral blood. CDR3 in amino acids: CASSTPSGVGNEQFF. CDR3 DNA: TGTGCCAGCAGCACCCCTAGCGGGGTCGGCAATGAGCAGTTCTTC.